The 27 T cell receptor beta chains below were found in one sample sequenced in a study of regulatory T cells in long-lasting Graves disease. Both iRepertoire HTBI primers and Arm-PCR of CDR3 regions were used to build the TCR beta libraries. Each CDR3 protein gets one entry after TCRdb re-called the multiplex PCR reads with MiXCR. This table has roughly 430,000 distinct CDR3 sequences, about a sixth appearing once. As to time point: newly diagnosed GD, antithyroid drugs for less than 3 months. The TCR library was prepared using RNA isolated from PBMCs. Separately, the same data were catalogued under a study of T cells in Graves' hyperthyroidism and ophthalmopathy.

The sample was peripheral blood mononuclear cells (PBMCs), taken at new diagnosis, from a patient treated with antithyroid drugs. The receptors come from a woman in her twenties or thirties with Graves disease.

This clonotype was observed at least ten times. The chain joins TRBV18 to TRBJ2-1; the D gene is possibly TRBD2 (7 bases). V was trimmed by 3 bases and J by 10 bases, leaving 19 bases between them. Germline CDR1 and CDR2: KGHSH and LQKENI. The CDR3 runs to 15 residues. In DNA form, the CDR3 reads TGTGCCAGCTCACCGACGGGGGGCGCATCCGGGGAGCAGTTCTTC. Translated, it gives CASSPTGGASGEQFF.

This clonotype was observed at least ten times. The genes are TRBV3-1 and TRBJ2-1; 9 bases line up with TRBD2. The CDR3 extends over 17 amino acids. The ends lost 1 base at V and 4 bases at J; junction bases unmatched: 8. In germline, CDR1 is LGHDT, CDR2 YNNKEL (reference sequence). The CDR3 DNA follows: TGTGCCAGCAGCCAAGTTTTCCGCGGGAGGGCGTACAATGAGCAGTTCTTC. Translating it yields CASSQVFRGRAYNEQFF.

The V call is TRBV5-6, the J call TRBJ2-2; 9 bases match TRBD2. Germline V lookup: CDR1 SGHDT, CDR2 YYEEEE. V lost 0 bases to trimming and J lost 5 bases; unmatched junction nucleotides: 11. This CDR3 contains 18 residues. The CDR3 nucleotides read TGTGCCAGCAGCTTGGCCGGGGGTAGCGGGAGTCGGACCGGGGAGCTGTTTTTT. Its protein product is CASSLAGGSGSRTGELFF.

On this clonotype itself: Just one base apart from a much larger clone, this may be a read error. V is TRBV10-3 and J is TRBJ1-2; perhaps TRBD1 as D (5 bases). Germline V lookup: CDR1 ENHRY, CDR2 SYGVKD. Trimming removed 5 bases at V and 6 bases at J, with 16 bases between. The CDR3 is 14 residues long. CDR3 bases: TGTGCCATCAGTCCAGAGGTGAGGGGTGATGGCTACACCTTC. As protein: CAISPEVRGDGYTF.

This clonotype was recorded a few times. Here the CDR3 DNA reads TGTGCCAGCGCCGACAGGGGGGATGAGTTCTTC. It codes for CASADRGDEFF. The chain employs TRBV6-1 and TRBJ2-1; 9 nucleotides align to TRBD1. J lost 14 bases, V lost 8 bases, and 7 bases had no gene match. Germline values: CDR1 MNHNS, CDR2 SASEGT. CDR3 length: 11 amino acids.

This clonotype was seen at least ten times. This chain joins TRBV11-2 and TRBJ2-7; D is perhaps TRBD2 (6 bases). The CDR3 contains 15 residues. CDR1 is SGHAT, CDR2 FQNNGV, per germline. V gave up 4 bases and J gave up 0 bases, with 13 bases separating them. The CDR3 bases are TGTGCCAGCAGCTCGTCCGGACTAAGCTCCTACGAGCAGTACTTC. Amino acids: CASSSSGLSSYEQYF.

This clonotype was seen only once. The chain recombines TRBV6-2 or TRBV6-3 with TRBJ2-1, with D possibly matching TRBD2 (6 bases). CDR1 is MNHEY, CDR2 SVGEGT, per germline. CDR3 length: 12 amino acids. CDR3 coding DNA: TGTGCGACGGCGGAGGGGTACAATGAGCAGTTCTTC. Residues: CATAEGYNEQFF.

A note on this clonotype: This may stem from a read error, because a much larger clone lies one nucleotide away. CDR3 sequence (DNA): TGTGCCAGCAGCGCCGGGACTACCAATGAGCAGTTCTTC. It encodes CASSAGTTNEQFF. The V call is TRBV9, the J call TRBJ2-1; 7 nucleotides line up with TRBD2. From germline, CDR1 is SGDLS and CDR2 YYNGEE. The CDR3 sequence is 13 residues long. V dropped 3 bases and J dropped 6; count of bases not matched to a gene: 3. Together with reference TRBV9 and TRBJ2-1, the CDR3 gives the full variable domain: DSGVTQTPKHLITATGQRVTLRCSPRSGDLSVYWYQQSLDQGLQFLIQYYNGEERAKGNILERFSAQQFPDLHSELNLSSLELGDSALYFCASSAGTTNEQFFGPGTRLTVL.

This chain joins TRBV30 and TRBJ1-5, with 7 bases aligning to TRBD1. This CDR3 has 13 amino acids. The junction had 8 bases not matched to a gene; V was cut back by 5 bases and J by 7 bases. Germline assignment: CDR1 GTSNPN and CDR2 SVGIG (reference sequence). CDR3 DNA: TGTGCCTGGGACAGGGCCTCCGGGCAGCCCCAGCATTTT. Its translation: CAWDRASGQPQHF.

The table lists this clonotype with a few counts. One end of the junction is discordant with germline, which a read error may explain. The DNA of the CDR3 is TGTGCCAGCAGTGAAATGGGACCGGGATGGGGACCCCTCCACTTC. Translation gives CASSEMGPGWGPLHF. The genes are TRBV25-1 and TRBJ1-6; tentative D call: TRBD1 (5 bases). There are 15 residues in the CDR3. From germline, CDR1 is MGHDK and CDR2 SYGVNS.

This clonotype was observed many times. The chain couples TRBV12-3 or TRBV12-4 to TRBJ2-2, with no clear D. The V end lost 5 bases, the J end lost 0 bases, and 16 bases lay between the germline ends. The CDR3 is made up of 17 amino acids. CDR3 in amino acids: CASSRGPINPNTGELFF. CDR3 in DNA: TGTGCCAGCAGTCGAGGCCCCATCAACCCGAACACCGGGGAGCTGTTTTTT.

At least ten counts were recorded for this clonotype. Here the CDR3 DNA reads TGTGCCACCAGCGCCCGCGTCTCCAACACCGGGGAGCTGTTTTTT. As protein: CATSARVSNTGELFF. The V and J genes are TRBV15 and TRBJ2-2; D is unresolved. Germline lookup yields CDR1 LNHNV and CDR2 YYDKDF (reference sequence). V lost 5 bases and J 2 bases, leaving 12 bases between the germline ends. CDR3 length: 15 amino acids. The whole variable domain, remainder taken from reference TRBV15 and TRBJ2-2, is DAMVIQNPRYQVTQFGKPVTLSCSQTLNHNVMYWYQQKSSQAPKLLFHYYDKDFNNEADTPDNFQSRRPNTSFCFLDIRSPGLGDTAMYLCATSARVSNTGELFFGEGSRLTVL.

The chain carries TRBV4-1 and TRBJ1-5; 9 positions match TRBD1. This CDR3 has 16 residues. Trimming at V came to 4 bases and at J to 7 bases, leaving 11 bases not matched to a gene. Germline CDR1 and CDR2: MGHRA and YSYEKL. The chain's CDR3 is CASSRSGQGDFQPQHF. Here the CDR3 DNA reads TGCGCCAGCAGCCGATCGGGACAGGGAGATTTCCAGCCCCAGCATTTT.

This clonotype was counted between two and nine times. The chain couples TRBV4-1 to TRBJ2-7, with TRBD2 as a possible D gene (5 bases). The CDR3 extends over 14 amino acids. Germline V gene sequence: CDR1 MGHRA, CDR2 YSYEKL. V lost 1 base to trimming and J lost 5 bases, with 12 bases between them. The CDR3 is CASSQVSGYHEQYF. CDR3 sequence (DNA): TGCGCCAGCAGCCAAGTGTCGGGATATCACGAGCAGTACTTC.

In its sample, this clonotype was seen many times. The chain links TRBV7-2 to TRBJ1-1; D unresolved. V lost 4 bases to trimming and J lost 1 base, with 13 bases between them. Germline V gene data show CDR1 as SGHTA and CDR2 as FQGNSA. The length of the CDR3 is 15 residues. DNA of the CDR3: TGTGCCAGCAGCTCGTTTGGGCAGAAGAACACTGAAGCTTTCTTT. Amino acid sequence: CASSSFGQKNTEAFF. Full variable domain (remainder filled in from reference TRBV7-2 and TRBJ1-1): GAGVSQSPSNKVTEKGKDVELRCDPISGHTALYWYRQSLGQGLEFLIYFQGNSAPDKSGLPSDRFSAERTGGSVSTLTIQRTQQEDSAVYLCASSSFGQKNTEAFFGQGTRLTVV.

This clonotype has ten or more counts. J is TRBJ1-1 and V is TRBV5-1; D may be TRBD1 (5 bases). The germline V gene encodes CDR1 SGHRS and CDR2 YFSETQ. This CDR3 has 15 residues. Trimming removed 1 base from V and 3 bases from J, with 13 bases in between. This chain's CDR3 is CASSLQGTSDTEAFF. CDR3 DNA: TGCGCCAGCAGCTTGCAGGGAACTTCGGACACTGAAGCTTTCTTT.

This clonotype occurred a few times. One end of the junction does not line up with germline, which may come from a read error. V usage is TRBV6-1 and J usage is TRBJ2-7; D unclear. There are 13 residues in the CDR3. CDR1 MNHNS and CDR2 SASEGT come from the germline V gene. The CDR3 DNA is TGTACCAGCAGTCCATGGAAAACTTACGAGCAGTACTTC. Translated, it gives CTSSPWKTYEQYF.

This clonotype was counted at least ten times. This sequence joins TRBV29-1 and TRBJ1-2; D remains ambiguous. This CDR3 spans 16 amino acids. Trimming took off 4 bases at V and 0 bases at J, with 18 bases between the two ends. Germline V gene sequence: CDR1 SQVTM, CDR2 ANQGSEA. The chain's CDR3 is CSVGRARTVANYGYTF. In nucleotides, the CDR3 is TGCAGCGTTGGGCGAGCTAGGACGGTAGCTAACTATGGCTACACCTTC. The complete variable domain, with remaining parts taken from reference TRBV29-1 and TRBJ1-2, reads SAVISQKPSRDICQRGTSLTIQCQVDSQVTMMFWYRQQPGQSLTLIATANQGSEATYESGFVIDKFPISRPNLTFSTLTVSNMSPEDSSIYLCSVGRARTVANYGYTFGSGTRLTVV.

This clonotype was observed at least ten times. The genes are TRBV6-1 and TRBJ2-1; 8 bases map to TRBD2. Germline CDR1 is MNHNS and CDR2 is SASEGT. This CDR3 has 15 amino acids. V lost 6 bases and J lost 1; bases outside the gene matches: 5. In DNA, the CDR3 is TGTGCCAGCAGAGAATTAGCGGGATCCTACAATGAGCAGTTCTTC. Translation: CASRELAGSYNEQFF.

The chain is built from TRBV5-6 and TRBJ2-2; D uncertain. Per the germline V gene, CDR1 is SGHDT and CDR2 is YYEEEE. The CDR3 has 13 residues. V shed 6 bases and J shed 7 bases, with 13 bases lying between them. Written as DNA, the CDR3 is TGTGCCAGCAACACCCTCTCCCGCGGGGAGCTGTTTTTT. Translation: CASNTLSRGELFF.

A remark on this clonotype: A junction end diverges from the germline sequence, so it may reflect a read error. The J gene is TRBJ2-3, the V gene TRBV5-1; D not resolved. The CDR3 loop spans 12 amino acids. CDR1 SGHRS and CDR2 YFSETQ come from the germline V gene. CDR3 sequence: CAGSLTGDTQYF. The CDR3 DNA follows: TGCGCCGGCAGCTTGACTGGAGATACGCAGTATTTT.

CDR3 nucleotides: TGCAGTGCCGGGACAGGGGTGTACGAGCAGTACTTC. It codes for CSAGTGVYEQYF. The V gene is TRBV29-1, the J gene TRBJ2-7; TRBD1 agrees at 10 bases. This CDR3 spans 12 amino acids. Per the germline V gene, CDR1 is SQVTM and CDR2 is ANQGSEA.

On this clonotype: A much bigger clone sits one base away, suggesting this may be a read error. No conserved phenylalanine or tryptophan is present at the end of the CDR3, so a read error is the likely explanation. For the CDR3, the DNA is TGTGCCAGCAGACTCAGCCGGGGATATAATTCACCCCTCCACCTT. This sequence encodes CASRLSRGYNSPLHL. The rearrangement joins TRBV28 to TRBJ1-6, with D unresolved. Germline CDR1 MDHEN, CDR2 SYDVKM. The CDR3 runs to 15 residues. With 6 bases removed from V and 4 bases from J, the gap between germline ends came to 13 bases.

This clonotype was seen at least ten times. The chain recombines TRBV7-8 with TRBJ1-2; 7 bases are shared with TRBD1. The V segment lost 5 bases and the J segment 3 bases; nucleotides outside the gene matches: 18. Germline V gene data show CDR1 as SGHVS and CDR2 as FQNEAQ. The CDR3 loop spans 18 amino acids. The CDR3 protein is CASSPYATAWTGDYGYTF. As DNA, the CDR3 is TGTGCCAGCAGCCCCTACGCCACCGCGTGGACAGGAGACTATGGCTACACCTTC. The full variable domain, with the rest looked up from reference TRBV7-8 and TRBJ1-2, is GAGVSQSPRYKVAKRGQDVALRCDPISGHVSLFWYQQALGQGPEFLTYFQNEAQLDKSGLPSDRFFAERPEGSVSTLKIQRTQQEDSAVYLCASSPYATAWTGDYGYTFGSGTRLTVV.

This clonotype showed up many times. The J gene is TRBJ1-1, the V gene TRBV6-1; D not certain. V shed 10 bases and J shed 1 base, with 13 bases lying between them. The V gene's germline CDR1 is MNHNS and CDR2 SASEGT. The CDR3 sequence is 13 residues long. The CDR3 DNA reads as TGTGCCACCTCCCGGGTGCAGAACACTGAAGCTTTCTTT. Residues: CATSRVQNTEAFF.

The chain couples TRBV19 to TRBJ2-3; TRBD2 might be the D (6 bases). This CDR3 is 13 amino acids long. Germline CDR1 reads LNHDA; CDR2 reads SQIVND (reference sequence). V was trimmed by 7 bases and J by 3 bases, leaving 11 bases between them. CDR3: CASKEGRTDTQYF. The CDR3 region has the DNA TGTGCCAGTAAGGAGGGGAGGACAGATACGCAGTATTTT.

This clonotype was counted at least ten times. V is TRBV7-9 and J is TRBJ2-1, with D unclear. Germline CDR1 SEHNR, CDR2 FQNEAQ (reference sequence). The CDR3 covers 13 residues. V was cut by 1 base and J by 8 bases, with 9 bases left in between. CDR3 loop: CASSLEAGHEQFF. Written as DNA, the CDR3 is TGTGCCAGCAGCTTAGAAGCTGGGCATGAGCAGTTCTTC. The full variable domain, with the rest looked up from reference TRBV7-9 and TRBJ2-1, is DTGVSQNPRHKITKRGQNVTFRCDPISEHNRLYWYRQTLGQGPEFLTYFQNEAQLEKSRLLSDRFSAERPKGSFSTLEIQRTEQGDSAMYLCASSLEAGHEQFFGPGTRLTVL.